Given below is one TCR beta chain in context. Its antigen remains unidentified. No base qualities exist here, and no much larger clone lies one base off it. The sample comes from a study of cytomegalovirus exposure and HLA in healthy donors (dated by TCRdb to about 2017). A note on the overall study: According to an earlier analysis of a few hundred of the donors, 150 million to 200 million T cells yielded some 120 million unique TCR beta sequences and 276 Gb of sequence data. Roughly 300 gigabases of sequencing data and around 80 million unique TCR sequences made up an early release that covered approximately 650 HLA-typed donors. Of the 300 to 500 genotyped donors, roughly 80% were placed in the genetic ancestry cluster associated with self-reported Caucasian donors. The study aimed to test whether signatures of past pathogen exposure could be identified by cataloging public T cell receptors. Using immunosequencing, the study profiled T cell repertoires from fewer than 700 subjects and related those repertoires to cytomegalovirus serostatus. Besides the first cohort of 550 to 750 subjects, a separate validation cohort made up of around 120 different subjects was used. High-throughput TCR immunosequencing, statistical association of individual TCRs with disease status, and machine learning were combined to predict cytomegalovirus infection status. A later analysis re-examined previously published TCR beta repertoires from 600 to 700 donors and added high-resolution HLA genotyping to investigate patterns of TCR occurrence. In the later analysis, no new phenotypic data were used to find candidate immune exposures; instead, reliance was placed on TCR beta sequences and their occurrence across donors. To decide whether each TCR beta V gene segment behaved as functional or pseudogenic, an earlier analysis of nearly 600 of the donors relied on high-throughput TCR beta sequencing. Donor age, sex, ethnicity and CMV serostatus were compiled alongside the repertoire data. Genome-wide SNP genotypes for about 65% of the 666 donors were used in a later genetic analysis, which treated that subset as a discovery cohort. Every discovery cohort repertoire had been produced on one sequencing platform. HLA typing included class I and class II loci at four-digit resolution. The number of typed donors differed by locus: about 620-630 for A, B, C, DRB1 and DQB1; 522 for DQA1; 606 for DPA1; and some 430 for DPB1. Several DR-DQ haplotypes were handled as single units for association and clustering because linkage in the cohort was strong. On average, about 240,000 unique TCR beta nucleotide sequences were sequenced per donor among a few hundred genotyped donors of the cohort, with roughly 18% of those sequences being non-productive.

There are 14 amino acids in the CDR3, from cysteine to phenylalanine inclusive. Only the CDR3 DNA stays, 42 bases, in frame from base 1. V is pruned by 3 bases and J by 4 bases, leaving 3 bases of the junction without a gene match. The germline V gene sets CDR1 to SNHLY and CDR2 to FYNNEI. In total, approximately 700 healthy bone marrow donors made up the cohort. At the time of sampling, every cohort member was nominally healthy, though immune exposures that went unrecorded were likely present. The donor was CMV seronegative and was included in the group of 352 seronegative cohort members. Each donor provided a peripheral blood sample, and peripheral blood mononuclear cells were used for TCR beta sequencing. The Qiagen DNeasy Blood Extraction Kit was used to extract genomic DNA from the blood cell samples. What the authors observed across the whole study: Correlated functional status among segregating V segments might be attributable to linkage disequilibrium, but an unknown experimental factor could not be ruled out. The 87-base-pair reads could not distinguish some IMGT-functional V segments, including TRBV6-2 and TRBV6-3, so those segments were excluded. Specific HLA alleles were associated with over 15,000 TCR beta sequences at a false discovery rate of 0.05 in a later analysis. In a later analysis, most CMV-associated TCR beta chains were found to appear HLA-restricted, with HLA associations seemingly driven largely by CMV exposure. In a later analysis, several top co-occurrence clusters were reported to appear linked to parvovirus B19, influenza, CMV and Epstein-Barr virus. The sequencing pipeline was judged likely to have produced a cluster of highly shared sequence variants as a technical artifact. According to the authors, the approach could potentially be generalized to other disease states and immunological phenotypes. The cohort was sequenced for TCR beta chains only, and without alpha or paired-chain data the features that could be detected were limited. In vitro tests confirmed that a few of the cytomegalovirus-associated TCR beta chains recognize cytomegalovirus antigens. Because some donors lacked HLA typing at each locus, the association tests relied only on the typed subset. Most TCR sequences were observed very rarely across donors, whereas some public TCRs were present in many individuals. A further reported finding was that TCR beta sequences accurately predicted the HLA-A and HLA-B alleles for most subjects in the first cohort. The only immune exposure information available for the cohort was CMV serostatus. An association between a missense DCLRE1C variant and V-gene and J-gene trimming of TCR beta chains was found in a later genetic analysis and replicated in an independent cohort. Strong co-occurrence of HLA alleles, especially DR and DQ, made assigning TCR associations to individual alleles difficult. Because counts were too low, about 18 rarely observed V segments, including chromosome 9 orphons, were excluded from the earlier analysis of under 650 of the donors. In both the original and validation cohorts, the classifier was reported to diagnose cytomegalovirus status with high specificity and sensitivity. According to a later genetic analysis, donors in an Asian-associated ancestry cluster had fewer N-insertions in productive TCRs than the approximately 650-donor mean. In the study, roughly 160 TCR beta chains were listed as associated with cytomegalovirus. Presence/absence analyses assumed roughly uniform sequencing depth across donors, an assumption that may not hold. In a later analysis, HLA-associated TCR beta chains showed more clonal expansion and lower generation probabilities than non-associated chains that were equally common. In a later analysis, the rate of TCR association differed among HLA loci, with DRB1 alleles having the most associated TCRs and HLA-C alleles having the fewest. In an earlier analysis of around 500 of the donors, most TCR beta V segments appeared in productive rearrangements about 87% or about 30% of the time, broadly matching IMGT annotations.

Receptors were amplified or captured by the immunoSEQ multiplex PCR assay. A mixture of 60 forward primers for TCR Vbeta segments and 13 reverse primers for TCR Jbeta segments was used in the multiplex PCR. Amplification of the CDR3 region of rearranged TCR beta genes was performed with a multiplex PCR assay on genomic DNA. Amplified TCR beta libraries were sequenced as 87-base-pair reads on the Illumina HiSeq System. Per the authors' processing: In a later analysis, some 80 million unique TCR beta chains were counted across the roughly 670 repertoires, and roughly 9.9 million of these chains were shared by at least two donors. Raw reads were error-corrected and collapsed into unique sequences by a nearest-neighbor algorithm in which closely related sequences were merged to remove PCR and sequencing errors. To assign V, D and J gene segments, CDR3 sequences were aligned to IMGT reference sequences. For a sequence to be retained, a match of at least six nucleotides to both a V gene segment and a J gene segment was required. A rearrangement was called productive if the CDR3 had no stop codons and remained in frame with V and J, and every other rearrangement was called non-productive. Following IMGT convention, CDR3 was defined as the stretch from the second conserved V-encoded cysteine up to the conserved J-encoded phenylalanine. Sequences without an unambiguous match to a single V gene segment were excluded from the earlier analysis of approximately 560 of the donors. An earlier analysis of around 600 of the donors classified V segments as functional when productive rearrangements were above 56.7% and as segregating when the standard deviation between donors was above 5%. A statistical classification framework was developed to diagnose cytomegalovirus status using the catalog of TCR beta chain sequences. A later analysis assigned V and J genes by comparing TCR nucleotide sequences with IMGT/GENE-DB human TR gene sequences. In a later analysis, CDR3 sequences and most-parsimonious VDJ recombination scenarios were assigned using the TCRdist pipeline. In a later analysis, every TCR beta chain was defined by the combination of its CDR3 amino acid sequence and its V-gene family, and reads without a unique V-gene family were dropped. A later analysis removed 500 to 650 highly shared, low-generation-probability nucleotide sequences to deal with suspected cross-contamination and a sequencing artifact. A later analysis calculated a clonal expansion index for each public chain from normalized within-repertoire ranks of inferred template counts. In a later analysis, generation probabilities were computed with a VDJ recombination model fitted to out-of-frame rearrangements, and the resulting probabilities were checked against IGoR. A later analysis scored TCR-TCR, TCR-HLA and TCR-CMV co-occurrence with hypergeometric tests, applying a repertoire-size bias correction to TCR pairs. In a later analysis, false discovery rates were estimated by permuting HLA or CMV assignments 20 times. In a later analysis, co-occurring TCRs were grouped using DBSCAN, and TCRdist sequence similarity was added for clustering within HLA-allele-positive subsets. Co-occurrence clustering excluded repertoires with fewer than 30,000 or more than 120,000 public chains, plus five with anomalous nucleotide sharing. TCRdb limited this immuneACCESS table to in-frame rearrangements with V and J called. A share of clones is missing; checked studies link under half to unresolved V genes, and the rest is unexplained. Clonal size and the V and J genes are those of that table, whereas D and trimming came from the DNA. In this sample the table shows 150,000 or so clones, more than 65% of which occur a single time. The top ten constitute 1.5% to 2% of the sample.

This sequence uses TRBV2 and TRBJ2-5; 9 middle bases align to TRBD2. The receptor was isolated from a woman aged 25 to 39 in good health and CMV-seronegative. What was sequenced was PBMCs. Read as DNA, the sequence is TGTGCCAGCAGTGACCTAGCGGGGCCAGAGACCCAGTACTTC. It translates as CASSDLAGPETQYF.